This T cell receptor (beta chain) came from a study of blood T cell repertoires in COVID-19. Study-level background: Acute and convalescent COVID-19 samples came from the United States, Italy and Spain.

Seattle participants joined during active infection and were tracked over time. The CDR3 spans 16 residues. Germline V lookup: CDR1 KGHSH, CDR2 LQKENI. The J segment lost 0 bases and the V segment lost 4 bases, leaving 8 bases of the junction unmatched. Assay: immunoSEQ multiplex PCR; the TCRdb copy retains only in-frame clones and omits some. The table records 150,000 to 200,000 clones, around 79% of them present only once. The sample comprised peripheral blood. The chain recombines TRBV18 with TRBJ1-1; 7 bases line up with TRBD1. This clonotype was obtained from a woman in her 40s with COVID-19, enrolled during active disease. The CDR3 loop is CASSLQGTLMNTEAFF. The DNA for the CDR3 is TGTGCCAGCTCACTACAGGGGACCCTAATGAACACTGAAGCTTTCTTT.